This T cell receptor (beta chain) was sequenced for a study of blood T cell repertoires in COVID-19. Study-wide background: Samples representing acute and convalescent COVID-19 were sourced from the United States, Italy and Spain. From T cells, B-cell-depleted T cells, or PBMCs came the material, which was cDNA or gDNA.

Authors' methods: For nucleated cells, counts were estimated from reference gene primer amplification. Data came from immunoSEQ multiplex PCR; TCRdb stores just in-frame clones and leaves some out. D and trimming were read from the DNA, whereas the V and J calls and clone size are those reported in that table. Of over 200,000 clones in the sample, about 80% were seen once. Germline V lookup: CDR1 SNHLY, CDR2 FYNNEI. Germline trimming cut 7 bases from V and 1 base from J; bases unmatched to any gene: 8. The CDR3 is made up of 16 amino acids. V and J are TRBV2 and TRBJ2-1; 9 bases agree with TRBD1. The specimen sequenced was peripheral blood. This receptor was identified in a woman aged 80 or over with acute or convalescent COVID-19. CDR3 region: CASTSGTGSSYNEQFF. In nucleotides, the CDR3 is TGTGCCAGCACCTCGGGGACAGGGAGTTCCTACAATGAGCAGTTCTTC.